What follows are 17 T cell receptor beta chains derived from one specimen sequenced in a study of blood T cell repertoires in COVID-19. Sequencing was performed with immunoSEQ multiplex PCR; in TCRdb, only in-frame clones are kept and a portion is missing. Among 310,000 or so clones listed, 85% to 90% were seen once. Sequencing was carried out using peripheral blood. These receptor sequences come from a man aged 65 to 79 with acute or convalescent COVID-19.

The V and J genes are TRBV19 and TRBJ2-3; possibly TRBD2 for D (5 bases). The CDR3 extends over 14 amino acids. V shed 5 bases and J shed 2 bases, with 11 bases lying between them. CDR1 and CDR2 from the germline V gene are LNHDA and SQIVND (reference sequence). CDR3 coding DNA: TGTGCCAGTAGTTCCGACTACCTCACAGATACGCAGTATTTT. This translates into CASSSDYLTDTQYF.

The CDR3 loop is CASSLGGTVQETQYF. CDR3 DNA: TGTGCCAGCAGCTTAGGGGGGACTGTGCAAGAGACCCAGTACTTC. V usage is TRBV7-9 and J usage is TRBJ2-5; maybe TRBD2 (6 bases). From germline, CDR1 is SEHNR and CDR2 FQNEAQ (reference sequence). This CDR3 has 15 residues. The V end was cut by 1 base, the J end by 2 bases, with 11 bases between.

The table lists this clone with a count of one. The gene calls are TRBV5-1 and TRBJ2-2, with TRBD2 matching over 9 bases. The length of the CDR3 is 17 residues. The V and J ends lost 0 bases and 5 bases, in that order; junction bases with no gene match: 8. Germline-derived CDR1 and CDR2 are SGHRS and YFSETQ. DNA for the CDR3: TGCGCCAGCAGCTTGGTGGTAGCGGGGGATTATACCGGGGAGCTGTTTTTT. It translates to CASSLVVAGDYTGELFF.

The chain uses TRBV13 and TRBJ2-5, with 8 bases that match TRBD1. The V gene end was trimmed by 4 bases and the J gene end by 5 bases; junction bases not matched to a gene: 3. The CDR3 sequence is 13 residues long. The germline gives CDR1 PRHDT, CDR2 FYEKMQ (reference sequence). The CDR3 reads CASSSYRGETQYF. The CDR3 DNA reads as TGTGCCAGCAGCTCTTACAGGGGGGAGACCCAGTACTTC.

This clone appeared once. CDR3 in amino acids: CASGRFPGTSYEQYF. Written as DNA, the CDR3 is TGTGCCAGCGGGAGATTCCCCGGGACCTCCTACGAGCAGTACTTC. V and J are TRBV19 and TRBJ2-7; a weak D match, TRBD2 (6 bases). The CDR3 is 15 residues long. Germline CDR1 reads LNHDA; CDR2 reads SQIVND (reference sequence). The V end was cut by 9 bases, the J end by 0 bases, with 18 bases between. The full variable domain, in which reference TRBV19 and TRBJ2-7 provide the parts outside the CDR3, is DGGITQSPKYLFRKEGQNVTLSCEQNLNHDAMYWYRQDPGQGLRLIYYSQIVNDFQKGDIAEGYSVSREKKESFPLTVTSAQKNPTAFYLCASGRFPGTSYEQYFGPGTRLTVT.

The gene calls are TRBV19 and TRBJ2-5, with D unclear. With 3 bases removed from V and 3 bases from J, the gap between germline ends came to 8 bases. In germline, CDR1 is LNHDA, CDR2 SQIVND (reference sequence). There are 13 residues in the CDR3. The CDR3 DNA reads as TGTGCCAGTAGTATTCGGGTCGAAGAGACCCAGTACTTC. Encoded protein: CASSIRVEETQYF.

The chain employs TRBV19 and TRBJ1-1, with TRBD1 matching 8 bases. V was pared by 7 bases and J by 1 base, with 5 bases of the junction left unmatched. Germline V gene sequence: CDR1 LNHDA, CDR2 SQIVND (reference sequence). The CDR3 runs 14 residues. Here the CDR3 reads CASNHRGRNTEAFF. The DNA of the CDR3 is TGTGCCAGTAACCACAGGGGGAGGAACACTGAAGCTTTCTTT.

The chain uses TRBV3-1 (or the pseudogene TRBV3-2) and TRBJ2-7, with 8 bases aligning to TRBD1. CDR1 and CDR2 from the germline V gene are LGHDT and YNNKEL (reference sequence). The V segment lost 2 bases and the J segment 7 bases; nucleotides outside the gene matches: 10. The CDR3 loop spans 15 amino acids. CDR3 in amino acids: CASSQRRTGTREQYF. For the CDR3, the DNA is TGTGCCAGCAGCCAACGGAGGACAGGGACGAGGGAGCAGTACTTC.

This clone was seen only a few times. CDR3 sequence reads: CASSETGPNSPLHF. CDR3 bases: TGTGCCAGTAGTGAGACAGGGCCAAATTCACCCCTCCACTTT. The V call is TRBV19, the J call TRBJ1-6; 7 nucleotides line up with TRBD1. Per the germline V gene, CDR1 is LNHDA and CDR2 is SQIVND (reference sequence). J lost 7 bases, V lost 5 bases, and 5 bases had no gene match. This CDR3 comprises 14 residues.

V is TRBV5-4 and J is TRBJ2-2, with 8 positions matching TRBD1. The J segment lost 1 base and the V segment lost 0 bases, leaving 5 bases of the junction unmatched. The CDR3 extends over 17 amino acids. Germline lookup yields CDR1 SGHNT and CDR2 YYREEE (reference sequence). The CDR3 spells CASSLASGGENTGELFF. The CDR3 DNA reads as TGTGCCAGCAGCTTGGCGTCAGGGGGCGAGAACACCGGGGAGCTGTTTTTT.

The chain couples TRBV12-3 or TRBV12-4 to TRBJ2-2, with D unresolved. The V and J ends lost 6 bases and 13 bases respectively, with 15 bases between them. This CDR3 has 12 amino acids. For the CDR3, the DNA is TGTGCCAGCAGCCAGATCGGCGGCTGGCTGTTTTTT. Protein: CASSQIGGWLFF.

The chain combines TRBV19 with TRBJ2-7; 8 bases fit TRBD2. V trimming: 3 bases; J trimming: 7 bases; junction bases outside the gene matches: 8. Germline values: CDR1 LNHDA, CDR2 SQIVND (reference sequence). CDR3 length equals 14 residues. DNA for the CDR3: TGTGCCAGTAGTATTGGGACTAGTGGTTTAGAGCAGTACTTC. Its protein product is CASSIGTSGLEQYF.

The genes are TRBV3-1 (or the pseudogene TRBV3-2) and TRBJ1-2; no reliable D call. V was cut by 0 bases and J by 7 bases, with 6 bases left in between. Germline V gene sequence: CDR1 LGHDT, CDR2 YNNKEL (reference sequence). This CDR3 comprises 12 residues. CDR3 nucleotides: TGTGCCAGCAGCCAAGATTCCGGTGGCTACACCTTC. It yields the protein CASSQDSGGYTF.

The chain links TRBV12-2 to TRBJ2-3; TRBD1, the table's D call, was not compared with the DNA. TRBV12-2 is annotated as a pseudogene. The CDR3 has 12 amino acids. DNA of the CDR3: TGTGCAAGTCGCTTTGGCTCAGATACGCAGTATTTT. This gives the protein CASRFGSDTQYF.

The CDR3 sequence is CASSQQLAYNEQFF. The CDR3 DNA follows: TGTGCCAGCAGCCAACAACTAGCGTACAATGAGCAGTTCTTC. The chain employs TRBV27 and TRBJ2-1; TRBD2 aligns across 7 bases. Germline V gives CDR1 MNHEY, CDR2 SMNVEV (reference sequence). J was trimmed by 4 bases and V by 6 bases; bases with no gene match: 6. This CDR3 contains 14 residues.

This clone occurred a few times. The gene calls are TRBV2 and TRBJ2-3; maybe TRBD2 (6 bases). The CDR3 has 14 residues. V shed 4 bases and J shed 2 bases, with 10 bases lying between them. Germline assignment: CDR1 SNHLY and CDR2 FYNNEI. The DNA of the CDR3 is TGTGCCAGCAGTGCGGGACTTCCCACAGATACGCAGTATTTT. Its protein product is CASSAGLPTDTQYF.

The gene calls are TRBV6-6 and TRBJ1-3, with D maybe TRBD1 (6 bases). Deletions cut 3 bases from V and 4 bases from J, with 13 bases between. The CDR3 contains 15 residues. Per the germline V gene, CDR1 is MNHNY and CDR2 is SVGAGI (reference sequence). DNA of the CDR3: TGTGCCAGCAGTTATCCCCGGGACACAGGAAACACCATATATTTT. As protein: CASSYPRDTGNTIYF.